Described below is a single T cell receptor (beta chain) sequence and its context. This clone was counted a single time. What antigen it recognizes has not been identified. The junction departs from germline at one end; a sequencing error may be responsible. The CDR3 starts with the cysteine, ends with the phenylalanine, and has 15 residues. The sequence is cut down to CDR3 DNA, 45 bases in frame from base 1. Sequences SEHNR (CDR1) and FQNEAQ (CDR2) are obtained from the germline V gene (reference sequence). This sample was taken from a study of cytomegalovirus exposure and HLA in healthy donors (TCRdb year 2017). Turning to the overall study: An earlier analysis of about 530 of the donors reported approximately 280 Gb of sequence data and 95 million to 120 million unique TCR beta sequences obtained from some 170 million T cells. In the later analysis, no new phenotypic data were used to find candidate immune exposures; instead, reliance was placed on TCR beta sequences and their occurrence across donors. A later genetic analysis used genome-wide SNP genotypes for about 60% of the roughly 700 donors, treating that subset as a discovery cohort. Four to six DR-DQ haplotypes were handled as single units for association and clustering, since linkage in the cohort was strong. A separate validation cohort of over 95 different subjects was used in addition to the roughly 700-subject first cohort. Donor age, sex, ethnicity and CMV serostatus were compiled alongside the repertoire data. Every discovery cohort repertoire had been produced on one sequencing platform. The number of typed donors differed by locus: about 620-640 for A, B, C, DRB1 and DQB1; approximately 530 for DQA1; 606 for DPA1; and 400 to 480 for DPB1. An earlier analysis of several hundred of the donors applied high-throughput TCR beta sequencing to assess whether each TCR beta V gene segment acted as functional or pseudogenic. Among 300 to 450 genotyped donors of the cohort, an average of around 240,000 unique TCR beta nucleotide sequences were sequenced per donor, around a sixth of them non-productive. To study patterns of TCR occurrence, a later analysis re-analyzed previously published TCR beta repertoires from 600 to 750 donors and added high-resolution HLA genotyping. The study was designed to test whether signatures of past pathogen exposure could be identified by cataloging public T cell receptors. The study used immunosequencing to profile the T cell repertoires of approximately 630 subjects and linked those repertoires to cytomegalovirus serostatus. HLA typing covered class I and class II loci at four-digit resolution. The study combined high-throughput TCR immunosequencing, statistical association of individual TCRs with disease status, and machine learning to predict cytomegalovirus infection status. Approximately 330 gigabases of sequencing data and 70 million to 95 million unique TCR sequences made up an early release that covered some 640 HLA-typed donors. Of the roughly 430 genotyped donors, roughly 85% fell in the genetic ancestry cluster associated with self-reported Caucasian donors. Summary of the overall study and its limitations: The authors suggested that the approach could potentially be generalized to other disease states and immunological phenotypes. HLA typing was unavailable for some donors at each locus, so association tests used only the typed subset. A cluster of highly shared sequence variants was judged likely to represent a technical artifact of the sequencing pipeline. An association between a missense DCLRE1C variant and V-gene and J-gene trimming of TCR beta chains was found in a later genetic analysis and replicated in an independent cohort. Assigning TCR associations to individual alleles was difficult when HLA alleles, especially DR and DQ, strongly co-occurred. An earlier analysis of 587 of the donors showed that most TCR beta V segments appeared in productive rearrangements either about 87% or about 30% of the time, which broadly matched IMGT annotations. In a later analysis, TCR association rates were found to vary across HLA loci, with the most associated TCRs seen for DRB1 alleles and the fewest for HLA-C alleles. A further reported finding was that TCR beta sequences accurately predicted the HLA-A and HLA-B alleles for most subjects in the first cohort. Some IMGT-functional V segments, including TRBV6-2 and TRBV6-3, could not be told apart with the 87-base-pair reads, so those segments were excluded. In this cohort, only TCR beta chains were sequenced, and detectable features were limited by the absence of alpha or paired-chain data. The presence/absence analyses assumed that sequencing depth was roughly uniform across donors, and that assumption may not be true. In vitro tests confirmed that three of the cytomegalovirus-associated TCR beta chains recognize cytomegalovirus antigens. The classifier was reported to diagnose cytomegalovirus status with high specificity and sensitivity in both the original cohort and the validation cohort. In a later analysis, several top co-occurrence clusters were reported to appear linked to parvovirus B19, influenza, CMV and Epstein-Barr virus. CMV serostatus was the only immune exposure information available for the cohort. At a false discovery rate of 0.05, a later analysis linked 15,000 to 20,000 TCR beta sequences to specific HLA alleles. A later genetic analysis reported fewer N-insertions in productive TCRs among donors in an Asian-associated ancestry cluster than the roughly 700-donor mean. Roughly 17 rarely observed V segments, including chromosome 9 orphons, were excluded from the earlier analysis of approximately 500 of the donors because counts were too low. According to a later analysis, most CMV-associated TCR beta chains appeared to be HLA-restricted, and the HLA associations seemed to be driven largely by CMV exposure. Most TCR sequences were observed very rarely across donors, whereas some public TCRs were present in many individuals. In a later analysis, HLA-associated TCR beta chains showed more clonal expansion and lower generation probabilities than non-associated chains that were equally common. In the study, some 160 TCR beta chains were listed as associated with cytomegalovirus. Linkage disequilibrium might explain the correlated functional status among segregating V segments, but an unknown experimental factor could not be excluded.

In total, approximately 610 healthy bone marrow donors made up the cohort. At the time of sampling, every cohort member was nominally healthy, though immune exposures that went unrecorded were likely present. The donor was CMV seronegative and was included in the group of several hundred seronegative cohort members. A peripheral blood sample was collected from each donor, and TCR beta sequencing was performed on peripheral blood mononuclear cells. Genomic DNA extraction from the blood cell samples was performed with the Qiagen DNeasy Blood Extraction Kit. Receptors were amplified or captured by the immunoSEQ multiplex PCR assay. The multiplex PCR relied on a mix of 60 forward primers for TCR Vbeta segments and 13 reverse primers for TCR Jbeta segments. Amplification of the CDR3 region of rearranged TCR beta genes was performed with a multiplex PCR assay on genomic DNA. Amplified TCR beta libraries were sequenced as 87-base-pair reads on the Illumina HiSeq System. Per the authors' processing: A later analysis tallied 75 million to 85 million unique TCR beta chains across the 640 or so repertoires, and approximately 9.9 million of those chains were shared by two or more donors. Raw reads were error-corrected and collapsed into unique sequences by a nearest-neighbor algorithm in which closely related sequences were merged to remove PCR and sequencing errors. V, D and J gene segments were assigned by aligning CDR3 sequences to IMGT reference sequences. For a sequence to be retained, at least a six-nucleotide match to both a V gene segment and a J gene segment was required. A rearrangement counted as productive if the CDR3 had no stop codons and remained in frame with V and J, and every other rearrangement counted as non-productive. Following IMGT convention, CDR3 was defined as the stretch from the second conserved V-encoded cysteine up to the conserved J-encoded phenylalanine. Sequences without an unambiguous match to a single V gene segment were excluded from the earlier analysis of about 600 of the donors. In an earlier analysis of 587 of the donors, V segments were called functional above 56.7% productive rearrangements and were called segregating when the between-donor standard deviation exceeded 5%. A statistical classification framework was built to diagnose cytomegalovirus status from the catalog of TCR beta chain sequences. In a later analysis, V and J genes were assigned by comparing TCR nucleotide sequences against IMGT/GENE-DB human TR gene sequences. Using the TCRdist pipeline, a later analysis assigned CDR3 sequences along with most-parsimonious VDJ recombination scenarios. In a later analysis, every TCR beta chain was defined by the combination of its CDR3 amino acid sequence and its V-gene family, and reads without a unique V-gene family were dropped. To address suspected cross-contamination and a sequencing artifact, a later analysis removed a few hundred highly shared, low-generation-probability nucleotide sequences. In a later analysis, a clonal expansion index for each public chain was calculated from normalized within-repertoire ranks of inferred template counts. In a later analysis, generation probabilities were computed using a VDJ recombination model fitted to out-of-frame rearrangements, and the results were checked against IGoR. In a later analysis, hypergeometric tests were used to score TCR-TCR, TCR-HLA and TCR-CMV co-occurrence, with a repertoire-size bias correction applied to TCR pairs. False discovery rates were estimated in a later analysis by permuting HLA or CMV assignments 20 times. A later analysis grouped co-occurring TCRs with DBSCAN, adding TCRdist sequence similarity when clustering within HLA-allele-positive subsets. Repertoires with fewer than 30,000 or more than 120,000 public chains were left out of co-occurrence clustering, as were four to six repertoires with anomalous nucleotide sharing. As stored in TCRdb, this immuneACCESS dataset retains in-frame rearrangements with V and J assigned. A fraction of the clones does not appear; measured against another copy, unresolved V genes explain less than half of the discrepancy, and the remainder lacks a known reason. For V, J and clone size, that table is used; D and trimming come from the DNA. Recorded for this sample are 150,000 or so clones; more than 80% of them occurred a single time. The ten most abundant clones make up approximately 0.8% of the sample.

Sequencing was done on a sample of PBMCs. The sequence is built from TRBV7-9 and TRBJ1-1; the D segment could be TRBD1, given 5 matching bases. This receptor was obtained from a woman aged 18-29 years in good health and CMV-seronegative. The bases read TGTTCCAGCAGCTTAGCGATCCAGGGTGGCACTGAAGCTTTCTTT. It encodes CSSSLAIQGGTEAFF.